This T cell receptor (beta chain) is drawn from a study of TIL therapy for anti-PD-1-resistant metastatic lung cancer. The libraries were made with immunoSEQ v3. The repertoire was sequenced with immunoSEQ multiplex PCR; TCRdb's copy has only in-frame clones and lacks some. The sample carries under 65,000 clones, roughly four fifths recorded once. V was clipped by 0 bases and J by 5 bases; unmatched bases: 14. Germline V CDR1 and CDR2: SNHLY, FYNNEI. The CDR3 extends over 18 amino acids. Regarding time point: pre-treatment sample, taken before nivolumab and TIL therapy. The input for sequencing was blood, taken at baseline. This sequence originates from a person aged 25 to 79 with non-small cell lung cancer. The rearrangement joins TRBV2 to TRBJ1-2; 8 nucleotides match TRBD1. DNA of the CDR3: TGTGCCAGCAGTGAAGCCCTTACAGGGGGGCGCATCGGTTATGGCTACACCTTC. Protein sequence: CASSEALTGGRIGYGYTF.